This TCR beta chain was recorded in a study of graft-versus-host responses after intestinal transplantation. On the study more broadly: Transplants given to recipients were multivisceral, liver-intestinal, or isolated intestinal. The recipients all started with anti-thymocyte globulin induction and then took tacrolimus and steroids for two to four years. Whole-study results and caveats: Declining HvG levels early post-transplant were linked to peak circulating GvH clone levels. In recipient marrow, GvH clones were found, and some appeared first in ileum or blood.

This clone was observed a handful of times. The target antigen is unknown. With 0 bases removed from V and 2 bases from J, the gap between germline ends came to 11 bases. The CDR3 runs to 16 residues. From germline, CDR1 is MNHNS and CDR2 SASEGT. Clones were sequenced by immunoSEQ multiplex PCR, and TCRdb holds only the in-frame ones, with some missing. The sample shows more than 20,000 clones, 75% to 90% of them seen only once. The chain combines TRBV6-1 with TRBJ1-5; D is perhaps TRBD1 (5 bases). Here the sequenced sample was PBMCs, taken approximately four weeks after intestinal transplant. The TCR originated in a human patient who received an intestinal transplant, so some T cells may come from the graft donor. In DNA, the CDR3 is TGTGCCAGCAGTGAAGCGCAGGGAGGGGGCAATCAGCCCCAGCATTTT. Its translation is CASSEAQGGGNQPQHF.